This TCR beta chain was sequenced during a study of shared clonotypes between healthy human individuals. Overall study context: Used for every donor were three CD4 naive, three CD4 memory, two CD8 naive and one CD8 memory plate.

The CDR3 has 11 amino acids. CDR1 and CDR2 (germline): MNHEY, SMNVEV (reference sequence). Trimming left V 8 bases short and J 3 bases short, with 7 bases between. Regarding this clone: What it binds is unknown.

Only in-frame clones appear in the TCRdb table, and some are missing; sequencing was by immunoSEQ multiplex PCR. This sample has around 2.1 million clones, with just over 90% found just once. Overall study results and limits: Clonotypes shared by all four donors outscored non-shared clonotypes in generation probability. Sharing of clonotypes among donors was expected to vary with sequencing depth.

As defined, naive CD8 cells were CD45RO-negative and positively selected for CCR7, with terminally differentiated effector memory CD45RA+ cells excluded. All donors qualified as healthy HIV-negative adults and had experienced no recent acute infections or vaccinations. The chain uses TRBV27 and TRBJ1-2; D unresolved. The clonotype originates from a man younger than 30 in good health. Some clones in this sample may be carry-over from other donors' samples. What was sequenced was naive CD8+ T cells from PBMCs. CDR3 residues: CASGPDYGYTF. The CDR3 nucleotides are TGTGCCAGCGGTCCTGACTATGGCTACACCTTC.